This TCR beta chain was found in a study of CD8 T cells in Susac syndrome. A quantity of 0.5 to 1 ug RNA underwent reverse transcription using random hexamers. The TCR beta CDR3 was amplified by immunoSEQ multiplex PCR across 54 Vbeta, 13 Jbeta. Using its own MiXCR run on the immunoSEQ multiplex PCR reads, TCRdb lists one record per CDR3 protein. The sample contains 95,000 to 150,000 distinct CDR3 sequences, 85% to 95% of which appear only once. The CDR3 length is 15 residues. Looked up from germline, CDR1 is MDHEN and CDR2 is SYDVKM. V lost 7 bases and J lost 1; bases outside the gene matches: 4. CD8+ and CD4+ T cells taken from blood had their TCR beta sequenced.

The receptor comes from a human donor with multiple sclerosis. V gene TRBV28 combines with J gene TRBJ1-5, with 10 bases fitting TRBD1. The sample was CD8+ T cells from PBMCs. CDR3 amino acids: CASNRDRGSNQPQHF. CDR3 nucleotides: TGTGCCAGCAACCGGGACAGGGGAAGCAATCAGCCCCAGCATTTT.